What follows are 24 T cell receptor beta chains derived from one specimen sequenced in a study of control samples from healthy donors and cancer patients. Libraries were prepared by immunoSEQ multiplex PCR; TCRdb keeps only in-frame clonotypes and omits some of them. The sample includes roughly 95,000 clones, roughly 92% of them seen just once. The specimen sequenced was blood. Source of these receptors: a human donor in good health. The donor label of this sample is uncertain.

The rearrangement joins TRBV19 to TRBJ2-1, with TRBD1 matching 11 bases. Germline-derived CDR1 and CDR2 are LNHDA and SQIVND (reference sequence). The CDR3 runs 16 residues. The junction had 6 bases not matched to a gene; V was cut back by 3 bases and J by 5 bases. This chain's CDR3 is CASSIGQGALDNEQFF. The CDR3 DNA follows: TGTGCCAGTAGTATTGGACAGGGGGCCCTGGACAATGAGCAGTTCTTC.

CDR3 DNA sequence: TGTGCCAGCAGCCTGTGGGGGCAGATCTATGGCTACACCTTC. Its translation is CASSLWGQIYGYTF. This chain joins TRBV9 and TRBJ1-2; a weak D match, TRBD1 (6 bases). This CDR3 spans 14 amino acids. V lost 4 bases and J lost 4, with 14 bases in between. Germline lookup yields CDR1 SGDLS and CDR2 YYNGEE.

As regards this clone: This same CDR3 is encoded by further DNA sequences in the sample. CDR3: CASSRKGGVGESSYNEQFF. The CDR3, as DNA: TGTGCCAGCAGCCGAAAGGGGGGGGTAGGGGAGAGCTCCTACAATGAGCAGTTCTTC. The rearrangement links TRBV7-3 to TRBJ2-1; maybe TRBD2 (7 bases). From germline, CDR1 is SGHTA and CDR2 FQGTGA. The CDR3 runs to 19 residues. Trimming left V 5 bases short and J 0 bases short, with 23 bases between.

The chain links TRBV12-5 to TRBJ1-3, with 7 positions matching TRBD1. The CDR3 is 16 residues long. Germline assignment: CDR1 LGHNT and CDR2 FRNRAP. V was clipped by 3 bases and J by 0 bases; unmatched bases: 5. CDR3 region: CASGLAQGLSGNTIYF. CDR3 nucleotide sequence: TGTGCTAGTGGTTTAGCACAGGGGCTCTCTGGAAACACCATATATTTT.

The chain uses TRBV7-7 and TRBJ2-3; 10 nucleotides line up with TRBD2. V dropped 4 bases and J dropped 2; count of bases not matched to a gene: 3. The CDR3 is 15 residues long. The germline V gene encodes CDR1 SSHAT and CDR2 FNYEAQ (reference sequence). CDR3 bases: TGTGCCAGCAGCTCGGGACTAGCGTACACAGATACGCAGTATTTT. It encodes CASSSGLAYTDTQYF.

V usage is TRBV5-4 and J usage is TRBJ1-1; D gene ambiguous. Germline CDR1 SGHNT, CDR2 YYREEE (reference sequence). V was shortened by 0 bases and J by 1 base, with 10 bases between the two germline ends. The CDR3 loop spans 15 amino acids. The CDR3 sequence: CASSLGRDGNTEAFF. The CDR3 DNA follows: TGTGCCAGCAGCTTGGGTAGAGATGGGAACACTGAAGCTTTCTTT.

The chain combines TRBV25-1 with TRBJ2-7, with D perhaps being TRBD1 or TRBD2 (5 bases each). The ends were cut back, 3 bases at V and 6 bases at J, with 21 bases in the middle. The CDR3 consists of 16 residues. Germline CDR1 and CDR2: MGHDK and SYGVNS. The CDR3 spells CASSDRLKRGTAEQYF. The CDR3 nucleotides are TGTGCCAGCAGTGATCGGCTGAAACGGGGCACGGCCGAGCAGTACTTC.

The count of this clone is one. The chain recombines TRBV7-2 with TRBJ2-5, with 9 bases aligning to TRBD2. The CDR3 is 14 amino acids. Germline V gives CDR1 SGHTA, CDR2 FQGNSA. The V and J ends lost 5 bases and 5 bases, in that order; junction bases with no gene match: 6. CDR3 bases: TGTGCCAGCAGCGCCACCACTAGCGGGGAGACCCAGTACTTC. Translated, it gives CASSATTSGETQYF.

This chain's CDR3 is CASSALGGWNTEAFF. Here the CDR3 DNA reads TGTGCCAGTAGCGCCCTCGGGGGGTGGAACACTGAAGCTTTCTTT. The chain has TRBV19 and TRBJ1-1; perhaps TRBD1 as D (5 bases). V lost 6 bases and J 1 base, leaving 15 bases between the germline ends. This CDR3 spans 15 amino acids. Germline assignment: CDR1 LNHDA and CDR2 SQIVND (reference sequence).

The chain employs TRBV6-5 and TRBJ1-6; D is unclear. The V gene's germline CDR1 is MNHEY and CDR2 SVGAGI. The CDR3 has 15 residues. Trimming shortened V by 7 bases and J by 0 bases, and 10 bases separated the two germline ends. Here the CDR3 reads CASNERSSYNSPLHF. The CDR3 bases are TGTGCCAGCAACGAACGTAGCTCCTATAATTCACCCCTCCACTTT.

The V call is TRBV28, the J call TRBJ1-5, with TRBD1 matching 7 bases. Germline V gene data show CDR1 as MDHEN and CDR2 as SYDVKM. The V gene end was trimmed by 9 bases and the J gene end by 3 bases; junction bases not matched to a gene: 5. The CDR3 is 13 amino acids. CDR3 DNA sequence: TGTGCCAGTATACAGGGGATCAATCAGCCCCAGCATTTT. Translated: CASIQGINQPQHF.

The chain joins TRBV13 to TRBJ1-1; D is unclear. This CDR3 region has 15 residues. With 1 base removed from V and 0 bases from J, the gap between germline ends came to 9 bases. Germline lookup yields CDR1 PRHDT and CDR2 FYEKMQ (reference sequence). For the CDR3, the DNA is TGTGCCAGCAGCTTAGAGCCAGCGATGAACACTGAAGCTTTCTTT. Protein: CASSLEPAMNTEAFF.

This chain links TRBV12-5 with TRBJ1-5; tentatively, D is TRBD1 (5 bases). The CDR3 runs 13 residues. With 1 base removed from V and 7 bases from J, the gap between germline ends came to 8 bases. Germline assignment: CDR1 LGHNT and CDR2 FRNRAP. CDR3: CASGLAGKQPQHF. The CDR3 DNA reads as TGTGCTAGTGGTTTGGCAGGGAAGCAGCCCCAGCATTTT.

V gene TRBV11-2 combines with J gene TRBJ1-2; 12 bases map to TRBD1. From germline, CDR1 is SGHAT and CDR2 FQNNGV. Unmatched junction bases numbered 14, after V lost 7 bases and J lost 5 bases. The CDR3 has 17 residues. CDR3 loop: CASNLGDRGRRRYGYTF. The DNA of the CDR3 is TGTGCCAGCAACCTGGGGGACAGGGGGCGCAGGAGGTATGGCTACACCTTC. Full variable domain (outside the CDR3, taken from reference TRBV11-2 and TRBJ1-2): EAGVAQSPRYKIIEKRQSVAFWCNPISGHATLYWYQQILGQGPKLLIQFQNNGVVDDSQLPKDRFSAERLKGVDSTLKIQPAKLEDSAVYLCASNLGDRGRRRYGYTFGSGTRLTVV.

The chain has TRBV10-3 and TRBJ1-1, with TRBD1 identical over 11 bases. Germline assignment: CDR1 ENHRY and CDR2 SYGVKD. The CDR3 has 14 amino acids. The V segment lost 6 bases and the J segment 1 base; nucleotides outside the gene matches: 1. The DNA for the CDR3 is TGTGCCATCAGGGACAGGGGGCCGAACACTGAAGCTTTCTTT. Its translation is CAIRDRGPNTEAFF.

The chain couples TRBV19 to TRBJ1-5; D not certain. The CDR3 extends over 14 amino acids. Germline CDR1 LNHDA, CDR2 SQIVND (reference sequence). V was shortened by 4 bases and J by 0 bases, with 7 bases between the two germline ends. The CDR3 bases are TGTGCCAGTAGTAATCGTAATAGCAATCAGCCCCAGCATTTT. This gives the protein CASSNRNSNQPQHF.

In this sample, this clone turned up once. The gene calls are TRBV18 and TRBJ2-7; tentative D call: TRBD1 (5 bases). The length of the CDR3 is 14 residues. Germline V CDR1 and CDR2: KGHSH, LQKENI. V was clipped by 2 bases and J by 5 bases, with 13 bases between them. The CDR3 region is CASSPYEDSHEQYF. Here the CDR3 DNA reads TGTGCCAGCTCACCATATGAAGACAGCCACGAGCAGTACTTC.

The rearrangement links TRBV24-1 to TRBJ2-3; 8 positions match TRBD2. CDR1 and CDR2 from the germline V gene are KGHDR and SFDVKD. The CDR3 covers 15 residues. The J segment lost 3 bases and the V segment lost 0 bases, leaving 1 base of the junction unmatched. The CDR3 reads CATSDLTGGTDTQYF. In DNA form, the CDR3 reads TGTGCCACCAGTGATTTGACGGGGGGGACAGATACGCAGTATTTT.

The chain couples TRBV27 to TRBJ1-2, with D perhaps matching TRBD1 (5 bases). CDR1 MNHEY and CDR2 SMNVEV come from the germline V gene (reference sequence). This CDR3 is 15 amino acids long. V lost 2 bases, J lost 7 bases, and 17 bases lay in between. This CDR3 reads CASSLVYGGKGGYTF. The CDR3 nucleotides read TGTGCCAGCAGTTTAGTTTATGGGGGGAAAGGTGGCTACACCTTC.

In its sample, this clone was seen a few times. This chain connects TRBV3-1 (or the pseudogene TRBV3-2) to TRBJ1-6; 10 positions agree with TRBD1. Germline-derived CDR1 and CDR2 are LGHDT and YNNKEL (reference sequence). CDR3 length: 16 residues. V gave up 1 base and J gave up 6 bases; unmatched junction bases: 3. CDR3 nucleotide sequence: TGTGCCAGCAGCCAAGGACAGGGGGCGGTTAATTCACCCCTCCACTTT. Translating it yields CASSQGQGAVNSPLHF.

CDR3 DNA sequence: TGTGCCAGCTCACCACCGGACACCGCTCGGGGCACCATATATTTT. Translating gives CASSPPDTARGTIYF. The V and J genes are TRBV18 and TRBJ1-3; D is possibly TRBD1 (5 bases). This CDR3 spans 15 amino acids. V lost 0 bases, J lost 9 bases, and 15 bases lay in between. Germline CDR1 is KGHSH and CDR2 is LQKENI.

This sequence joins TRBV7-2 and TRBJ2-7; D gene ambiguous. The V gene lost 5 bases and the J gene lost 4 bases, with 9 bases spanning the gap. This CDR3 contains 12 residues. CDR1 is SGHTA, CDR2 FQGNSA, per germline. CDR3 sequence: CASSHLGYEQYF. The CDR3 DNA sequence: TGTGCCAGCAGCCACTTAGGATACGAGCAGTACTTC.

The chain has TRBV27 and TRBJ2-7, with TRBD1 identical over 10 bases. Germline loops: CDR1 MNHEY, CDR2 SMNVEV (reference sequence). After removal of 6 bases from V and 6 bases from J, the junction contained 8 bases not matched to a gene. The CDR3 consists of 14 residues. CDR3 in amino acids: CASSSGTGALEQYF. For the CDR3, the DNA is TGTGCCAGCAGCTCCGGGACAGGGGCTCTCGAGCAGTACTTC.

V and J are TRBV24-1 and TRBJ2-6; 11 bases align to TRBD1. This CDR3 has 19 residues. V shed 4 bases and J 0 bases; nucleotides not matched to a gene: 7. CDR1 is KGHDR, CDR2 SFDVKD, per germline. DNA of the CDR3: TGTGCCACCAGTGAATCATACGGGACAGGGGGCTCTGGGGCCAACGTCCTGACTTTC. Translating gives CATSESYGTGGSGANVLTF.